Following are 14 T cell receptor beta chains from one sample sequenced in a study of blood T cells in healthy people across ages. Next came a second PCR, run for 7 to 11 cycles, which used a sample-barcoded 5' primer along with a J-beta primer mix. TCRdb itself ran the 5' RACE reads through MiXCR, one entry per CDR3 protein. The table has approximately 800,000 distinct CDR3 sequences, roughly 60% seen once. The sequenced sample consisted of blood. Receptors were obtained from a young man in good health.

V is TRBV4-2 and J is TRBJ2-3, with D unclear. The CDR3 spans 11 residues. The ends were cut back, 0 bases at V and 10 bases at J, with 5 bases in the middle. Germline lookup yields CDR1 LGHNA and CDR2 YNFKEQ. CDR3 sequence (DNA): TGTGCCAGCAGCCAAGAAAACGCGCAGTATTTT. Translated: CASSQENAQYF.

The J gene is TRBJ1-2, the V gene TRBV20-1, with TRBD1 as a possible D gene (5 bases). The CDR3 runs to 14 residues. Germline CDR1 reads DFQATT; CDR2 reads SNEGSKA (reference sequence). The CDR3 loop is CTTPDQGDNYGYTF. The CDR3 nucleotides are TGCACGACACCAGACCAGGGAGATAACTATGGCTACACCTTC.

The chain couples TRBV10-3 to TRBJ2-5; 7 bases align to TRBD2. Looked up from germline, CDR1 is ENHRY and CDR2 is SYGVKD. The CDR3 consists of 14 residues. J was trimmed by 5 bases and V by 2 bases; bases with no gene match: 5. The CDR3 DNA is TGTGCCATCAGTGAGAGTCGGGGAGGGGAGACCCAGTACTTC. Its protein is CAISESRGGETQYF.

The chain joins TRBV6-6 to TRBJ2-1, with D possibly matching TRBD2 (7 bases). The ends were cut back, 0 bases at V and 9 bases at J, with 12 bases in the middle. CDR3 length: 14 amino acids. CDR1 and CDR2 (germline): MNHNY, SVGAGI (reference sequence). CDR3 DNA sequence: TGTGCCAGCAGTTACTCTGGGGGGGCGAGTGAGCAGTTCTTC. Protein product: CASSYSGGASEQFF.

For this clonotype: A single base separates this from a much larger clone, so it may be a read error. This chain uses TRBV7-9 with TRBJ2-5, with a possible D match to TRBD1 (6 bases). The CDR3 length is 17 residues. Germline V CDR1 and CDR2: SEHNR, FQNEAQ (reference sequence). Trimming stripped 5 bases from V and 11 bases from J, with 30 bases between. DNA of the CDR3: TGTGCCAGCAGCCCATATCGCTCCGGGACGAGGGACAATGAGCAGTACTTC. Translation gives CASSPYRSGTRDNEQYF.

In DNA, the CDR3 is TGTGCCACCAGCAGATCGCAGAGCGCAGATACGCAGTATTTT. As protein: CATSRSQSADTQYF. This chain connects TRBV15 to TRBJ2-3; no reliable D call. There are 14 residues in the CDR3. V lost 2 bases, J lost 4 bases, and 10 bases lay in between. Germline CDR1 LNHNV, CDR2 YYDKDF (reference sequence).

This clonotype was observed a few times. The chain has TRBV20-1 and TRBJ1-2, with D unresolved. The germline V and J ends were trimmed by 7 bases and 13 bases, with 22 bases remaining between them. The CDR3 contains 12 residues. Germline CDR1 DFQATT, CDR2 SNEGSKA (reference sequence). CDR3 protein: CSEFRAGPNFTF. The CDR3 DNA follows: TGCAGTGAGTTTAGGGCAGGCCCAAATTTCACCTTC.

There are a few counts of this clonotype. The genes are TRBV28 and TRBJ2-7; D is possibly TRBD1 (5 bases). The germline V gene encodes CDR1 MDHEN and CDR2 SYDVKM. V shed 9 bases and J shed 2 bases, with 17 bases lying between them. The CDR3 consists of 14 residues. Written as DNA, the CDR3 is TGTGCCAGTATGAAAATGACAGCGACCTACGAGCAGTACTTC. Translated: CASMKMTATYEQYF.

This clonotype has a single count. The chain carries TRBV20-1 and TRBJ1-5; D remains unclear. Trimming stripped 4 bases from V and 1 base from J, with 5 bases between. Germline CDR1 and CDR2: DFQATT and SNEGSKA (reference sequence). The CDR3 runs 12 residues. CDR3 sequence: CSATDSNQPQHF. CDR3 bases: TGCAGTGCTACGGACAGCAATCAGCCCCAGCATTTT.

In DNA, the CDR3 is TGTGCCAGCAGTTCAAACAGGGATTACAATGAGCAGTTCTTC. Its translation: CASSSNRDYNEQFF. V gene TRBV27 combines with J gene TRBJ2-1; tentatively, D is TRBD1 (6 bases). The CDR3 covers 14 residues. Looked up from germline, CDR1 is MNHEY and CDR2 is SMNVEV (reference sequence). V lost 4 bases and J lost 4, with 11 bases in between.

This rearrangement joins TRBV15 to TRBJ2-5; D is undetermined. This CDR3 spans 13 amino acids. V was cut by 1 base and J by 4 bases, with 7 bases left in between. Germline-derived CDR1 and CDR2 are LNHNV and YYDKDF (reference sequence). The CDR3 loop reads CATSRGLTETQYF. The CDR3 bases are TGTGCCACCAGCAGAGGACTTACAGAGACCCAGTACTTC.

The CDR3 sequence is CASSLDWNTDTQYF. The DNA of the CDR3 is TGTGCCAGCAGTTTGGACTGGAACACAGATACGCAGTATTTT. The chain combines TRBV6-5 with TRBJ2-3; D is possibly TRBD2 (5 bases). The CDR3 is 14 residues long. The germline V gene encodes CDR1 MNHEY and CDR2 SVGAGI. The germline V and J ends were trimmed by 4 bases and 2 bases, with 10 bases remaining between them.

The rearrangement links TRBV4-3 to TRBJ2-4, with D perhaps being TRBD1 or TRBD2 (6 bases each). The germline V gene has CDR1 LGHNA and CDR2 YSLEER. The CDR3 has 19 residues. The V gene lost 0 bases and the J gene lost 0 bases, with 18 bases spanning the gap. CDR3: CASSQDDNSGGIAKNIQYF. The CDR3 DNA follows: TGCGCCAGCAGCCAAGACGATAATTCCGGGGGCATAGCCAAAAACATTCAGTACTTC.

The chain employs TRBV7-2 and TRBJ2-5, with 15 bases that match TRBD2. This CDR3 has 18 amino acids. Germline assignment: CDR1 SGHTA and CDR2 FQGNSA. V was clipped by 5 bases and J by 4 bases; unmatched bases: 11. The CDR3 coding sequence is TGTGCCAGCAGCCCTTACGGACTAGCGGGAGGGCCCGCAGAGACCCAGTACTTC. It translates to CASSPYGLAGGPAETQYF.